The source of this TCR beta chain is a study of T cell repertoires in cytomegalovirus infection. Via MiXCR, TCRdb re-called the reads, giving one row per CDR3 protein. The table has 200,000 to 250,000 distinct CDR3 sequences, 9% to 15% seen once. The CDR3 extends over 14 amino acids. With V trimmed by 5 bases and J by 2 bases, 6 bases remained unmatched. CDR1 is MNHEY and CDR2 is SVGAGI in the germline V gene. This clonotype came up many times. The clonotype originates from a human donor in good health (CMV status not recorded). Some clones in this sample may be carry-over from other donors' samples. V gene TRBV6-5 combines with J gene TRBJ2-7, with 7 positions matching TRBD2. Sequenced sample: PBMCs. CDR3 residues: CASSGLGLTYEQYF. The CDR3 bases are TGTGCCAGCAGTGGACTAGGACTTACCTACGAGCAGTACTTC.